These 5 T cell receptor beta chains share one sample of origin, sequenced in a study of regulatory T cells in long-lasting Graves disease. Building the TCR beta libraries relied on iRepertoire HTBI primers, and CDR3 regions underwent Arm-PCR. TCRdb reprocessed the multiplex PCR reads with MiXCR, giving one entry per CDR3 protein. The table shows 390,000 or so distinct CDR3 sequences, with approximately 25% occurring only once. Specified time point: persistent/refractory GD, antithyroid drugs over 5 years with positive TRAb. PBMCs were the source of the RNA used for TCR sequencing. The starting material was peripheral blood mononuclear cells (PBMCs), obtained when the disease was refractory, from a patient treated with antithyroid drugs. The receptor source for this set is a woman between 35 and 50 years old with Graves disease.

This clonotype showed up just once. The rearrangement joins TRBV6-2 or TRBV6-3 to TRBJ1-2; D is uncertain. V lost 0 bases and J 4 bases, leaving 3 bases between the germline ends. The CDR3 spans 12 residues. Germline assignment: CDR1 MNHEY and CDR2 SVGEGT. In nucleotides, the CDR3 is TGTGCCAGCAGTTACTCCTCCTATGGCTACACCTTC. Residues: CASSYSSYGYTF.

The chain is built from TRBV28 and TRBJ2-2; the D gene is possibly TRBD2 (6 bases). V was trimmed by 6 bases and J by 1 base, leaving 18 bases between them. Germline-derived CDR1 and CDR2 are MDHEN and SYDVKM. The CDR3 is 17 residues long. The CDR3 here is CASSLPKGGVNTGELFF. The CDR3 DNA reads TGTGCCAGCAGCCTACCCAAGGGCGGGGTGAACACCGGGGAGCTGTTTTTT.

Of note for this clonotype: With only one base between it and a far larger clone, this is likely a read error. Here the CDR3 DNA reads TGTGCCAGCAGTTACAACAGGGGGTGCGAGACCCAGTACTTC. Protein: CASSYNRGCETQYF. The V call is TRBV6-9, the J call TRBJ2-5, with 8 bases matching TRBD1. The length of the CDR3 is 14 residues. Germline loops: CDR1 MNHGY, CDR2 SVAAGI. V trimming: 3 bases; J trimming: 5 bases; junction bases outside the gene matches: 5.

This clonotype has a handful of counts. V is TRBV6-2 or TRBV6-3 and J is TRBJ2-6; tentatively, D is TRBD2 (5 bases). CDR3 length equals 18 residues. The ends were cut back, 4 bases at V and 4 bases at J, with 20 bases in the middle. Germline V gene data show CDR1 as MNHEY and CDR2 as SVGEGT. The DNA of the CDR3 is TGTGCCAGCAGTTCAAGGACCTTGGCGGGCCTCGGGGCCAACGTCCTGACTTTC. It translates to CASSSRTLAGLGANVLTF.

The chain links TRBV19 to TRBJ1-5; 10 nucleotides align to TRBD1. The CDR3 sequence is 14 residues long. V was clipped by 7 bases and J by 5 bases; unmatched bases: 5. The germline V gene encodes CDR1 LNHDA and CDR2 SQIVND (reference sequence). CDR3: CASTSGTGDQPQHF. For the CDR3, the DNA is TGTGCCAGTACCTCCGGGACAGGGGATCAGCCCCAGCATTTT.